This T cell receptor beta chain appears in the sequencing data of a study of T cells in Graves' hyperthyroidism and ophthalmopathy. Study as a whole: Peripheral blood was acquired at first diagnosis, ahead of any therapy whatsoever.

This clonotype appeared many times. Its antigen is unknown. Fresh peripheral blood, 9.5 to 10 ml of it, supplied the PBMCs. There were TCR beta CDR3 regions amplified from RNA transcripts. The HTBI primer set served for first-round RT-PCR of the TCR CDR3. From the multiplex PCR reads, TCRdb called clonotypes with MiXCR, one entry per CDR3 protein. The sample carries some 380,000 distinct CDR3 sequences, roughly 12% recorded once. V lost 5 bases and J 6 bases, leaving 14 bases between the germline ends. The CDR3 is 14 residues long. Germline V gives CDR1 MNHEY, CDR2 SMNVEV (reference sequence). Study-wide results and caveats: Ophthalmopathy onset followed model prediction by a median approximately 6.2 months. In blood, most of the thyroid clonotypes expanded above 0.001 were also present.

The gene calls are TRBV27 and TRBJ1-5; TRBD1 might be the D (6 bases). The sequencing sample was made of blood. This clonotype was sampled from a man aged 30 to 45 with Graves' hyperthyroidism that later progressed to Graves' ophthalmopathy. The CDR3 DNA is TGTGCCAGCAGTCCCTGGGGGCGAGGTCAGCCCCAGCATTTT. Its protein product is CASSPWGRGQPQHF.